These 17 T cell receptor beta chains were sequenced from one sample in a study of T-cell reconstitution after alpha-beta-depleted transplantation in children. Library preparation (for TCRbeta) was performed with unique molecular identifiers. TCRdb analysed the PCR reads with MiXCR anew, one entry per CDR3 protein. The table lists 100,000 or so distinct CDR3 sequences, 15% of them singletons. This material consisted of PBMCs, mostly from graft donor cells, taken 180 days after TCRalphabeta/CD19-depleted stem cell transplant. All receptors come from a male patient aged 2-15 years who had a stem cell transplant for acute lymphoblastic leukemia, so the T cells may come from the graft donor.

This chain joins TRBV5-1 and TRBJ2-7; D unclear. Trimming took off 2 bases at V and 0 bases at J, with 12 bases between the two ends. From germline, CDR1 is SGHRS and CDR2 YFSETQ. The CDR3 runs 15 residues. The CDR3 region has the DNA TGCGCCAGCAGCTTTGACACCCCATACTCCTACGAGCAGTACTTC. It encodes CASSFDTPYSYEQYF.

The V call is TRBV20-1, the J call TRBJ1-1; tentatively, D is TRBD1 (6 bases). Trimming took off 2 bases at V and 3 bases at J, with 10 bases between the two ends. From germline, CDR1 is DFQATT and CDR2 SNEGSKA (reference sequence). This CDR3 is built from 13 residues. CDR3 sequence reads: CSARKGGYTEAFF. The CDR3 DNA is TGCAGTGCTAGAAAGGGGGGATACACTGAAGCTTTCTTT.

This clonotype was seen ten or more times. The genes are TRBV6-1 and TRBJ2-7; TRBD1 matches 7 bases. The V gene's germline CDR1 is MNHNS and CDR2 SASEGT. The V and J ends lost 6 bases and 4 bases, in that order; junction bases with no gene match: 12. The CDR3 contains 15 residues. The CDR3 here is CASSLTPGQMYEQYF. The CDR3 coding sequence is TGTGCCAGCAGCCTGACCCCGGGACAGATGTACGAGCAGTACTTC.

This clonotype showed up just a few times. The chain has TRBV7-4 and TRBJ2-7, with 12 bases identical to TRBD1. Germline CDR1 and CDR2: SGHVT and SQSDAQ. Germline trimming cut 1 base from V and 3 bases from J; bases unmatched to any gene: 10. The CDR3 consists of 18 residues. The CDR3 DNA is TGTGCCAGCAGCTTAGTAGGGGGGGACAGGGGGCCGCGCTACGAGCAGTACTTC. It translates to CASSLVGGDRGPRYEQYF.

This clonotype appeared a few times. This sequence joins TRBV7-2 and TRBJ1-6; 7 positions match TRBD1. The CDR3 extends over 14 amino acids. Germline V gene sequence: CDR1 SGHTA, CDR2 FQGNSA. J gave up 6 bases and V 6 bases, and 5 bases lay outside the gene matches. CDR3 in amino acids: CASRRTGVNSPLHF. The CDR3 DNA reads as TGTGCCAGCAGAAGAACAGGGGTTAATTCACCCCTCCACTTT. The full variable domain, its missing parts supplied by reference TRBV7-2 and TRBJ1-6, is GAGVSQSPSNKVTEKGKDVELRCDPISGHTALYWYRQSLGQGLEFLIYFQGNSAPDKSGLPSDRFSAERTGGSVSTLTIQRTQQEDSAVYLCASRRTGVNSPLHFGNGTRLTVT.

This clonotype was recorded many times. V gene TRBV7-7 combines with J gene TRBJ2-2, with D perhaps TRBD2 (5 bases). Trimming removed 1 base at V and 5 bases at J, with 14 bases between. Germline assignment: CDR1 SSHAT and CDR2 FNYEAQ (reference sequence). This CDR3 has 16 residues. This CDR3 reads CASSLGASGGTGELFF. The CDR3 bases are TGTGCCAGCAGCTTAGGCGCTTCGGGCGGGACCGGGGAGCTGTTTTTT.

The J gene is TRBJ1-4, the V gene TRBV19; no reliable D call. CDR1 and CDR2 (germline): LNHDA, SQIVND (reference sequence). V lost 4 bases and J lost 3, with 9 bases in between. The CDR3 consists of 14 residues. The CDR3 sequence is CASSRLGANEKLFF. The CDR3 DNA reads as TGTGCCAGTAGTAGACTGGGAGCTAATGAAAAACTGTTTTTT.

V and J are TRBV20-1 and TRBJ1-2, with unresolved D. The length of the CDR3 is 12 residues. V lost 6 bases and J 8 bases, leaving 16 bases between the germline ends. Germline V gene data show CDR1 as DFQATT and CDR2 as SNEGSKA (reference sequence). CDR3 nucleotides: TGCAGTGCCGTTCACGGGGTGGGGGGCTACACCTTC. It codes for CSAVHGVGGYTF.

The rearrangement links TRBV5-1 to TRBJ2-4, with unresolved D. V was trimmed by 0 bases and J by 10 bases, leaving 11 bases between them. The CDR3 runs 13 residues. Per germline, CDR1 SGHRS and CDR2 YFSETQ. The CDR3 sequence: CASSLAGRSIQYF. The DNA for the CDR3 is TGCGCCAGCAGCTTGGCCGGGCGATCAATTCAGTACTTC.

V is TRBV5-1 and J is TRBJ1-2; D is uncertain. Germline CDR1 reads SGHRS; CDR2 reads YFSETQ. The CDR3 loop spans 13 amino acids. With 4 bases removed from V and 4 bases from J, the gap between germline ends came to 11 bases. The CDR3 coding sequence is TGCGCCAGCAGCAACACAGTGGGCTATGGCTACACCTTC. It codes for CASSNTVGYGYTF. The entire variable domain, with the rest obtained from reference TRBV5-1 and TRBJ1-2, is as follows: KAGVTQTPRYLIKTRGQQVTLSCSPISGHRSVSWYQQTPGQGLQFLFEYFSETQRNKGNFPGRFSGRQFSNSRSEMNVSTLELGDSALYLCASSNTVGYGYTFGSGTRLTVV.

This chain connects TRBV18 to TRBJ1-2; D ambiguous. Germline V lookup: CDR1 KGHSH, CDR2 LQKENI. The V gene lost 1 base and the J gene lost 2 bases, with 14 bases spanning the gap. This CDR3 is built from 16 residues. The CDR3 coding sequence is TGTGCCAGCTCACCACGGACCAGTGACTTGAACTATGGCTACACCTTC. This translates into CASSPRTSDLNYGYTF. Looking up the rest from reference TRBV18 and TRBJ1-2 gives the full variable domain: NAGVMQNPRHLVRRRGQEARLRCSPMKGHSHVYWYRQLPEEGLKFMVYLQKENIIDESGMPKERFSAEFPKEGPSILRIQQVVRGDSAAYFCASSPRTSDLNYGYTFGSGTRLTVV.

V is TRBV7-2 and J is TRBJ2-7; either TRBD1 or TRBD2 may supply D (5 bases each). With 7 bases removed from V and 0 bases from J, the gap between germline ends came to 13 bases. In germline, CDR1 is SGHTA, CDR2 FQGNSA. CDR3 length equals 14 residues. The CDR3 DNA sequence: TGTGCCAGCAAGCCTTTGGGGGTCTCCTACGAGCAGTACTTC. Encoded protein: CASKPLGVSYEQYF.

The chain employs TRBV2 and TRBJ1-4; unclear D gene. Germline CDR1 reads SNHLY; CDR2 reads FYNNEI. Trimming took 5 bases from V and 0 from J, leaving 7 bases between them. This CDR3 is built from 14 residues. Written as DNA, the CDR3 is TGTGCCAGCAGTTTAAGGGCAACTAATGAAAAACTGTTTTTT. This encodes CASSLRATNEKLFF. The variable domain in full, with the rest retrieved from reference TRBV2 and TRBJ1-4, is EPEVTQTPSHQVTQMGQEVILRCVPISNHLYFYWYRQILGQKVEFLVSFYNNEISEKSEIFDDQFSVERPDGSNFTLKIRSTKLEDSAMYFCASSLRATNEKLFFGSGTQLSVL.

The chain has TRBV20-1 and TRBJ2-3; 7 positions agree with TRBD2. This CDR3 is 14 amino acids long. Germline lookup yields CDR1 DFQATT and CDR2 SNEGSKA (reference sequence). Germline trimming cut 3 bases from V and 4 bases from J; bases unmatched to any gene: 7. The CDR3, as DNA: TGCAGTGCTAGTGGGGGGGAGGTGTCAGATACGCAGTATTTT. Translating it yields CSASGGEVSDTQYF.

Concerning this clonotype: The junction departs from the called germline gene at one end, perhaps through a read error. The chain has TRBV6-1 and TRBJ2-5; the D gene could be TRBD1 or TRBD2 (5 bases each). The CDR3 consists of 15 residues. In germline, CDR1 is MNHNS, CDR2 SASEGT. The CDR3 loop is CANSTGSPWEETQYF. The CDR3 nucleotides read TGTGCCAACAGTACAGGTTCCCCATGGGAGGAGACCCAGTACTTC.

This clonotype was seen ten or more times. This chain joins TRBV7-9 and TRBJ2-7, with D uncertain. The germline V gene encodes CDR1 SEHNR and CDR2 FQNEAQ (reference sequence). Trimming cost V 1 base and J 5 bases, with 12 bases left between them. The CDR3 has 14 residues. CDR3 region: CASSLVRPLDEQYF. The CDR3 coding sequence is TGTGCCAGCAGCTTAGTCAGACCTCTCGACGAGCAGTACTTC.

This chain links TRBV3-1 with TRBJ2-5; 8 nucleotides match TRBD2. CDR3 size: 20 residues. CDR1 is LGHDT, CDR2 YNNKEL, per germline (reference sequence). V dropped 1 base and J dropped 2; count of bases not matched to a gene: 18. The CDR3: CASSQVALAGFQTPQETQYF. The DNA of the CDR3 is TGTGCCAGCAGCCAAGTTGCCCTAGCGGGTTTCCAGACCCCACAAGAGACCCAGTACTTC.